The present entry profiles one T cell receptor (beta chain) with its context. What it binds is not known. The data stem from a study of T cell responses to AZD1222 COVID-19 vaccine. Findings and limits, study-wide: White British donors predominated, females outnumbered males, and clonal diversity was possibly underestimated. No repertoire was sampled before or during the peak T cell response, only after it. Breadth and depth of Spike-specific TCRs rose after two AZD1222 doses.

Sequencing was performed with immunoSEQ multiplex PCR; in TCRdb, only in-frame clones are kept and a portion is missing. This sample yields about 170,000 clones, of which approximately 88% are seen a single time; 1.5% to 2% belongs to the top ten. The CDR3 contains 15 residues. Germline V gene data show CDR1 as SGHRS and CDR2 as YFSETQ. Trimming removed 9 bases from V and 6 bases from J, with 22 bases in between. This sequence was found in an adult in good health. The chain couples TRBV5-1 to TRBJ2-1; TRBD1 might be the D (6 bases). The input for sequencing was peripheral blood, taken on day 0 of AZD1222 vaccination. The CDR3 region has the DNA TGCGCCACCACCGAGGGGACACTCCGCGGCAATGAGCAGTTCTTC. This translates into CATTEGTLRGNEQFF.